Listed here is a single TCR beta chain. CDR3 length: 15 amino acids. The trim removed 5 bases at V and 1 base at J, leaving 2 bases unmatched. CDR1 is SGHVS and CDR2 is FNYEAQ in the germline V gene. This sample was taken from a study of blood T cell repertoires in COVID-19. Looking at the study overall: Spain, Italy and the United States supplied samples that represented acute and convalescent COVID-19. The cDNA or gDNA used as material had been derived from T cells, B-cell-depleted T cells, or PBMCs.

Source study methods: Amplification from reference gene primers served as the basis for estimated nucleated cell counts. Assay used: immunoSEQ multiplex PCR; TCRdb lists only in-frame clones, some missing. V and J calls and clone size are as listed in that table; D and trimming were resolved from the DNA. The table lists about 34,000 clones, 60% to 80% of them singletons. The sequence was obtained from an older man with active or convalescent COVID-19. Source material: peripheral blood. The J gene is TRBJ1-4, the V gene TRBV7-6, with 9 bases identical to TRBD1. For the CDR3, the DNA is TGTGCCAGCAGCGCGGACAGGGGAACTAATGAAAAACTGTTTTTT. Its translation is CASSADRGTNEKLFF.